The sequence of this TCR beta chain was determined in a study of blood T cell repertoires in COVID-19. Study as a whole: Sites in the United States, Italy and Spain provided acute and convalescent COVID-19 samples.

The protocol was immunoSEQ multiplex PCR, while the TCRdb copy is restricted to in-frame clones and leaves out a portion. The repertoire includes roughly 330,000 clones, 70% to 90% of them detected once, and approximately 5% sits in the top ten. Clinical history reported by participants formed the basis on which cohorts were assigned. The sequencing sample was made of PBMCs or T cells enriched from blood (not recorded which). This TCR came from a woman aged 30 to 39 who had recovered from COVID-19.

The DNA of the CDR3 is TGTGCCAGCAGTTTATCCCCAGGGGGCGTAGATGGCTACACCTTC. Amino acids: CASSLSPGGVDGYTF. The chain couples TRBV28 to TRBJ1-2; the match to TRBD1 covers 8 bases. The CDR3 runs 15 residues. Germline CDR1 MDHEN, CDR2 SYDVKM. J gave up 6 bases and V 1 base, and 7 bases lay outside the gene matches.